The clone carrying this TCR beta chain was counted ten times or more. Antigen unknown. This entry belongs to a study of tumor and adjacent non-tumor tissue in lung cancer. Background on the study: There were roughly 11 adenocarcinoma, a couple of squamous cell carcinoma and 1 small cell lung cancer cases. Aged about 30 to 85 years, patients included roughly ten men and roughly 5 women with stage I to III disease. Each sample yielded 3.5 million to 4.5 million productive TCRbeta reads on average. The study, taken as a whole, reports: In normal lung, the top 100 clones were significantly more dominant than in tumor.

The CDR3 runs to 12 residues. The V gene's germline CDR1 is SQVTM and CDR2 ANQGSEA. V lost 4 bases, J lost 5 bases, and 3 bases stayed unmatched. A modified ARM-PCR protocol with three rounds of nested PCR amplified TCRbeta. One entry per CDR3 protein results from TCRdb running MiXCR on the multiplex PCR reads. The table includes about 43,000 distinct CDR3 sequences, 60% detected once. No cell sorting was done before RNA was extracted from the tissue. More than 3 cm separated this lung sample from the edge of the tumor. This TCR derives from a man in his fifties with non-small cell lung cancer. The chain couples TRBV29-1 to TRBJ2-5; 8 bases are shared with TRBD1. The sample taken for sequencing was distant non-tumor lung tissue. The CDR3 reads CSVGRTGETQYF. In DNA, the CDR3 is TGCAGCGTTGGAAGGACAGGGGAGACCCAGTACTTC.